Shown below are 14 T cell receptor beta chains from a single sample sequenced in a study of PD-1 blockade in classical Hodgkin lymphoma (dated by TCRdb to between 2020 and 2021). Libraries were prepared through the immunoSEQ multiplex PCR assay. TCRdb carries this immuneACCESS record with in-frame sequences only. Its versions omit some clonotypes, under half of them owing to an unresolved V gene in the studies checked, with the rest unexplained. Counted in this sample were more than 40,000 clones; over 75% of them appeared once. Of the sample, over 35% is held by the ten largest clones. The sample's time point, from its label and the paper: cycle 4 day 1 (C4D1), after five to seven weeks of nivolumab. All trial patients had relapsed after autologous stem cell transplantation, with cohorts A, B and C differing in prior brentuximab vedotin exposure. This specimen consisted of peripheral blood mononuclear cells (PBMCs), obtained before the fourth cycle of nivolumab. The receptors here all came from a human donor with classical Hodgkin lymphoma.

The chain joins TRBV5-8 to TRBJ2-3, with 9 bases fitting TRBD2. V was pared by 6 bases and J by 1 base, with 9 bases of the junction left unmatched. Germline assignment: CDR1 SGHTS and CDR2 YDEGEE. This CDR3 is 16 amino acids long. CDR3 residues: CASTPGTSRRTDTQYF. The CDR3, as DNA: TGTGCCAGCACCCCCGGGACTAGCAGACGCACAGATACGCAGTATTTT.

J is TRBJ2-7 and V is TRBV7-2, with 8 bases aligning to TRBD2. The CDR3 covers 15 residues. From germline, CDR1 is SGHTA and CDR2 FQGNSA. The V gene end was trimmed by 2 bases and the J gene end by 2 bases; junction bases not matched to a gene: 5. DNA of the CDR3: TGTGCCAGCAGCTTAACGCGGGGGGTCCCCTACGAGCAGTACTTC. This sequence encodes CASSLTRGVPYEQYF.

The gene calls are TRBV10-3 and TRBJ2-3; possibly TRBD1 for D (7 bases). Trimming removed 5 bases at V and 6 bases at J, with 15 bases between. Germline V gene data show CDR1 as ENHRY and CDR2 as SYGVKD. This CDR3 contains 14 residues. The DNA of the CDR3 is TGTGCCATCAGTCGACAGGGACTTAGCGATACGCAGTATTTT. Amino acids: CAISRQGLSDTQYF.

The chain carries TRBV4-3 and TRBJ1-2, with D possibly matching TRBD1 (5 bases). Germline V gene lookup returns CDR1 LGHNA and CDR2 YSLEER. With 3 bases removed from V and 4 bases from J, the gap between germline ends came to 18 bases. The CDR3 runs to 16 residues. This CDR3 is CASSQYADQGIYGYTF. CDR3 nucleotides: TGCGCCAGCAGCCAGTACGCGGATCAGGGTATCTATGGCTACACCTTC.

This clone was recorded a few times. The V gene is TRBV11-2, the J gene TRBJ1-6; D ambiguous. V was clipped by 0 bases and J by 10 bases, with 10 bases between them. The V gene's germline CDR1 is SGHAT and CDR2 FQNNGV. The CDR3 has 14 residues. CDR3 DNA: TGTGCCAGCAGCTTAGATAGTTCCTACTCACCCCTCCACTTT. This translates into CASSLDSSYSPLHF.

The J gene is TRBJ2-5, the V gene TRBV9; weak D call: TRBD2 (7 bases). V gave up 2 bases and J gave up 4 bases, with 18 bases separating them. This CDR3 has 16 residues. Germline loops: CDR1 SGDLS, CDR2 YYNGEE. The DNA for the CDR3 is TGTGCCAGCAGCGTTTCGGGGGGCCTGGATGGAGAGACCCAGTACTTC. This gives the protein CASSVSGGLDGETQYF.

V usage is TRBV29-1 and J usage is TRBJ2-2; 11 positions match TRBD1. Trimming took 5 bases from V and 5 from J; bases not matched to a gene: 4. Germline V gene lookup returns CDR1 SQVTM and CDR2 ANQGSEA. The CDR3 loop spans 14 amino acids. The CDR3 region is CSVHRDRGTGELFF. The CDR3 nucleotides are TGCAGCGTTCACCGGGACAGGGGGACCGGGGAGCTGTTTTTT.

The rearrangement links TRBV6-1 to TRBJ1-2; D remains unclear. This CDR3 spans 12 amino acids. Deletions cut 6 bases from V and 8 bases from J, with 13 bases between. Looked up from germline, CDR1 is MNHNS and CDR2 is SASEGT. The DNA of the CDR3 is TGTGCCAGCAGCAACCTGAAGGACGGCTACACCTTC. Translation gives CASSNLKDGYTF.

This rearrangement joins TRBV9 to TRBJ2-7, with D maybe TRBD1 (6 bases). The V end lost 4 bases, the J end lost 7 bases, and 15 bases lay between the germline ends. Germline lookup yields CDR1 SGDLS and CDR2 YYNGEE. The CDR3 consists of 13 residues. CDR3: CASSPAVRGEQYF. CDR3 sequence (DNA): TGTGCCAGCAGCCCAGCCGTCAGGGGTGAGCAGTACTTC.

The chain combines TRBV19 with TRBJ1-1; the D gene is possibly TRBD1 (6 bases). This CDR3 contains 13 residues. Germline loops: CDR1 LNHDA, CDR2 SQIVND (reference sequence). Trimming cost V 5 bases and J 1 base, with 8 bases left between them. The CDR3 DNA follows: TGTGCCAGTAGTTCACAGGGGAACACTGAAGCTTTCTTT. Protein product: CASSSQGNTEAFF. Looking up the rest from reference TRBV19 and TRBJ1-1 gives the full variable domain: DGGITQSPKYLFRKEGQNVTLSCEQNLNHDAMYWYRQDPGQGLRLIYYSQIVNDFQKGDIAEGYSVSREKKESFPLTVTSAQKNPTAFYLCASSSQGNTEAFFGQGTRLTVV.

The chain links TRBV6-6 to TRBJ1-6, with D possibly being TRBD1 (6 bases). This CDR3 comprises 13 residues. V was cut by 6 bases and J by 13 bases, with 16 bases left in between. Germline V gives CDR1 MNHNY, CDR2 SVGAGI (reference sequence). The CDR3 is CASRPRQDGPLHF. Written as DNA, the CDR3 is TGTGCCAGCAGGCCGAGACAGGACGGGCCCCTCCACTTT.

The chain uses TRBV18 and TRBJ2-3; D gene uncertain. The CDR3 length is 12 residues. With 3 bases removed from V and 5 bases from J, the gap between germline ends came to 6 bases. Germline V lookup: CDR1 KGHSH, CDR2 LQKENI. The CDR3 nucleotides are TGTGCCAGCTCACCCGACGAAGATACGCAGTATTTT. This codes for CASSPDEDTQYF.

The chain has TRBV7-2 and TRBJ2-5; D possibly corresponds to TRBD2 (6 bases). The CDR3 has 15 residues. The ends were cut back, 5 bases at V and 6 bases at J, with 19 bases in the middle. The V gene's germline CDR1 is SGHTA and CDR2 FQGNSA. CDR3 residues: CASSLWGDPQKTQYF. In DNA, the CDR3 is TGTGCCAGCAGCCTTTGGGGGGATCCGCAAAAGACCCAGTACTTC. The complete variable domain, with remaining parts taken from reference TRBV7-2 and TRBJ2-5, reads GAGVSQSPSNKVTEKGKDVELRCDPISGHTALYWYRQSLGQGLEFLIYFQGNSAPDKSGLPSDRFSAERTGGSVSTLTIQRTQQEDSAVYLCASSLWGDPQKTQYFGPGTRLLVL.

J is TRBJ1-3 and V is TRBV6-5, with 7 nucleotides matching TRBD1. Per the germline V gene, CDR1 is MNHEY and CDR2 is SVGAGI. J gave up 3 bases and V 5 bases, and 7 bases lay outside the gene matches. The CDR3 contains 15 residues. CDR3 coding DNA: TGTGCCAGCAGTCTGACAGGGATCAGTGGAAACACCATATATTTT. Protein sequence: CASSLTGISGNTIYF.